This entry lists 32 T cell receptor beta chains sequenced from one sample in a study of breast tumors, draining lymph nodes, adjacent tissues (dated by TCRdb to 2016 to 2017). Libraries were made using multiplex PCR. The sequencer was an Illumina HiSeq 2000. TCRdb reworked the public reads: Q25 trimming with fastp, MiXCR clone assembly, productive beta chains retained. Rows are unified per CDR3 protein, each entry keeping the most common DNA and genes. Across this sample there are around 230,000 distinct CDR3 sequences, with roughly 32% seen only once. Roughly 1.3% of the sample lies in the top ten. The axillary draining lymph nodes of breast cancer patients were the source of the lymph node samples. Sequencing was carried out using axillary lymph node tissue. These receptors came from a female donor with breast cancer. Some clones in this sample may be carry-over from other donors' samples.

Note on this clonotype: This clone may be a read error of a much larger clone one base away. This chain joins TRBV3-1 and TRBJ2-2; 11 nucleotides line up with TRBD2. This CDR3 is 16 amino acids long. Germline V gene data show CDR1 as LGHDT and CDR2 as YNNKEL (reference sequence). CDR3 DNA sequence: TGTCCCAGCAGCCAAGTCAGACTAGCGGGAACCGGGGAGCTGTTTTTT. Its protein is CPSSQVRLAGTGELFF. The full variable domain, its missing parts supplied by reference TRBV3-1 and TRBJ2-2, is DTAVSQTPKYLVTQMGNDKSIKCEQNLGHDTMYWYKQDSKKFLKIMFSYNNKELIINETVPNRFSPKSPDKAHLNLHINSLELGDSAVYFCPSSQVRLAGTGELFFGEGSRLTVL.

This clonotype was detected ten times or more. J is TRBJ2-7 and V is TRBV29-1, with TRBD1 as a possible D gene (5 bases). The V gene's germline CDR1 is SQVTM and CDR2 ANQGSEA. V lost 4 bases to trimming and J lost 2 bases, with 12 bases between them. The CDR3 covers 13 residues. The CDR3 here is CSVGRTNTYEQYF. The CDR3, as DNA: TGCAGCGTTGGAAGGACAAACACCTACGAGCAGTACTTC.

This clonotype showed up just a few times. An end of the junction differs from the germline gene, which may be a read error. The chain couples TRBV30 to TRBJ2-5; no clear D. Per germline, CDR1 GTSNPN and CDR2 SVGIG (reference sequence). The CDR3 contains 12 residues. For the CDR3, the DNA is TGTGCCTGGAGTGTAGAGCCCGAGATCCAGTACTTC. As protein: CAWSVEPEIQYF.

This clonotype appeared many times. The chain uses TRBV7-9 and TRBJ1-4, with TRBD1 as a possible D gene (6 bases). Trimming removed 2 bases from V and 1 base from J, with 8 bases in between. The germline gives CDR1 SEHNR, CDR2 FQNEAQ (reference sequence). CDR3 length equals 15 residues. CDR3 sequence: CASSLTTGTNEKLFF. The CDR3 region has the DNA TGTGCCAGCAGCTTAACGACAGGAACTAATGAAAAACTGTTTTTT.

This clonotype was counted at least ten times. The germline gene is not matched at one end of the junction; a read error may be the cause. The gene calls are TRBV20-1 and TRBJ1-2, with D possibly TRBD1 on 6 matching bases. Germline CDR1 is DFQATT and CDR2 is SNEGSKA (reference sequence). The CDR3 runs 12 residues. For the CDR3, the DNA is TGCAGTGCTTGGGACATTAACTATGGCTCCACCTTC. Residues: CSAWDINYGSTF.

This clonotype was counted many times. This chain connects TRBV4-1 to TRBJ2-7, with D perhaps TRBD1 or TRBD2 (7 bases each). Germline lookup yields CDR1 MGHRA and CDR2 YSYEKL. V lost 2 bases to trimming and J lost 1 base, with 18 bases between them. The CDR3 is made up of 17 amino acids. CDR3 sequence reads: CASSQTIRGTTSYEQYF. As DNA, the CDR3 is TGCGCCAGCAGCCAAACGATCAGGGGGACTACATCCTACGAGCAGTACTTC.

With respect to this clonotype: Compared with germline, one end of the junction differs, possibly owing to a read error. This sequence joins TRBV7-2 and TRBJ2-7; the match to TRBD2 covers 9 bases. This CDR3 has 14 amino acids. CDR1 is SGHTA, CDR2 FQGNSA, per germline. The CDR3 DNA reads as TGTGCCAGCAGCCCGGCGGGAGGGCCGTACGAGCAGTACTTT. This gives the protein CASSPAGGPYEQYF.

The chain is built from TRBV27 and TRBJ1-4, with TRBD1 as a possible D gene (5 bases). Trimming stripped 6 bases from V and 0 bases from J, with 14 bases between. CDR3 length: 16 amino acids. Germline V gene lookup returns CDR1 MNHEY and CDR2 SMNVEV (reference sequence). The CDR3 region is CASSPAPGPTNEKLFF. The CDR3 DNA reads TGTGCCAGCAGCCCAGCCCCGGGACCAACTAATGAAAAACTGTTTTTT.

In its sample, this clonotype was seen a few times. V gene TRBV3-1 combines with J gene TRBJ1-1; D is undetermined. CDR3 size: 13 residues. Germline V gene sequence: CDR1 LGHDT, CDR2 YNNKEL (reference sequence). The V gene lost 1 base and the J gene lost 0 bases, with 3 bases spanning the gap. CDR3 bases: TGTGCCAGCAGCCAAGTTCTGAACACTGAAGCTTTCTTT. Encoded protein: CASSQVLNTEAFF.

As for this clonotype: A much larger clone differs from this one at a single base, so this may be a read error. Here the CDR3 reads CASSHSSGGTYERYF. The CDR3 DNA follows: TGTGCCAGCAGTCACTCATCCGGGGGGACGTACGAGCGGTACTTC. The chain is built from TRBV6-5 and TRBJ2-7; 7 bases are a match to TRBD2. Germline CDR1 and CDR2: MNHEY and SVGAGI. This CDR3 is 15 amino acids long.

This clonotype has just a few counts. This may come from a read error, since a much larger clone is one base off. The genes are TRBV6-5 and TRBJ2-2; D gene ambiguous. The V gene's germline CDR1 is MNHEY and CDR2 SVGAGI. The CDR3 spans 15 residues. The CDR3 bases are TGTGCCAGCAGTAACTCATACGGGAACACCGGGGAGCTGTTTTTT. Translating it yields CASSNSYGNTGELFF.

This chain links TRBV13 with TRBJ2-1, with TRBD2 matching 9 bases. Germline lookup yields CDR1 PRHDT and CDR2 FYEKMQ (reference sequence). CDR3 size: 16 residues. J was trimmed by 7 bases and V by 4 bases; bases with no gene match: 11. The CDR3 DNA reads TGTGCCAGCAGCTCCCGAAGCGGGAGGCTTAGTAATGAGCAGTTCTTC. Protein product: CASSSRSGRLSNEQFF.

This rearrangement joins TRBV18 to TRBJ1-1; D might be TRBD1 (6 bases). The germline CDR1 and CDR2 sequences are KGHSH and LQKENI. The germline V and J ends were trimmed by 6 bases and 5 bases, with 13 bases remaining between them. The CDR3 totals 13 residues. CDR3 sequence: CASSQKQGTEAFF. CDR3 DNA: TGTGCCAGCTCCCAGAAACAGGGTACTGAAGCTTTCTTT.

Of note for this clonotype: Just one base apart from a much larger clone, this may be a read error. The chain combines TRBV5-4 with TRBJ1-4, with D maybe TRBD1 (5 bases). The germline gives CDR1 SGHNT, CDR2 YYREEE (reference sequence). Trimming took off 4 bases at V and 3 bases at J, with 13 bases between the two ends. There are 15 residues in the CDR3. This CDR3 reads CASSRDGSSNEKLFF. CDR3 sequence (DNA): TGTGCCAGCAGCCGGGACGGCTCGTCTAATGAAAAACTGTTTTTT.

This clonotype has ten or more counts. The V gene is TRBV6-2 or TRBV6-3, the J gene TRBJ2-1; 9 bases fit TRBD2. The V segment lost 6 bases and the J segment 3 bases; nucleotides outside the gene matches: 0. The length of the CDR3 is 13 residues. Germline V gives CDR1 MNHEY, CDR2 SVGEGT. CDR3 protein: CASRTSGYNEQFF. In DNA, the CDR3 is TGTGCCAGCAGGACTAGCGGCTACAATGAGCAGTTCTTC.

This clonotype was seen repeatedly, ten times or more. In DNA, the CDR3 is TGTGCCAGCAGCTTAGAGACAGGGCCAGTCTCCTACGAGCAGTACTTC. Protein product: CASSLETGPVSYEQYF. The rearrangement links TRBV11-3 to TRBJ2-7; 7 bases map to TRBD1. Trimming removed 0 bases from V and 0 bases from J; junction bases left unmatched: 5. Per the germline V gene, CDR1 is SGHNT and CDR2 is YENEEA. This CDR3 has 16 amino acids.

V gene TRBV7-8 combines with J gene TRBJ1-1, with TRBD1 as a possible D gene (5 bases). V was shortened by 7 bases and J by 6 bases, with 15 bases between the two germline ends. CDR3 length: 13 residues. The germline V gene has CDR1 SGHVS and CDR2 FQNEAQ. The CDR3 DNA follows: TGTGCCAGCACCTCAACCCAGGGTTCTGAAGCTTTCTTT. This sequence encodes CASTSTQGSEAFF.

At least ten counts were recorded for this clonotype. The chain couples TRBV19 to TRBJ2-2; TRBD2 is a possible D gene (6 bases). The germline V and J ends were trimmed by 4 bases and 1 base, with 13 bases remaining between them. There are 16 residues in the CDR3. Per germline, CDR1 LNHDA and CDR2 SQIVND (reference sequence). The CDR3 loop reads CASSTRGSGNTGELFF. Written as DNA, the CDR3 is TGTGCCAGTAGTACCCGTGGTAGCGGGAACACCGGGGAGCTGTTTTTT.

At least ten counts were recorded for this clonotype. This chain joins TRBV5-1 and TRBJ2-5; a weak D match, TRBD1 (5 bases). The CDR3 loop spans 14 amino acids. With 0 bases removed from V and 2 bases from J, the gap between germline ends came to 8 bases. Germline V gene data show CDR1 as SGHRS and CDR2 as YFSETQ. Here the CDR3 DNA reads TGCGCCAGCAGCTTGGATGACAGACAAGAGACCCAGTACTTC. Translation: CASSLDDRQETQYF.

The V gene is TRBV20-1, the J gene TRBJ2-1, with a possible D match to TRBD2 (6 bases). Germline-derived CDR1 and CDR2 are DFQATT and SNEGSKA (reference sequence). With 6 bases removed from V and 12 bases from J, the gap between germline ends came to 33 bases. The CDR3 consists of 17 residues. The CDR3: CSAMPSYPRARGDGQFF. CDR3 coding DNA: TGCAGTGCCATGCCTTCATATCCTAGGGCGCGCGGGGATGGGCAGTTCTTC.

This clonotype appeared many times. V is TRBV15 and J is TRBJ1-6; D call uncertain. The CDR3 contains 19 residues. The germline CDR1 and CDR2 sequences are LNHNV and YYDKDF (reference sequence). Trimming removed 0 bases at V and 7 bases at J, with 22 bases between. For the CDR3, the DNA is TGTGCCACCAGCAGAGATCGGTTCGAAAACGGAGGGCCAAATTCACCCCTCCACTTT. Amino acid sequence: CATSRDRFENGGPNSPLHF.

This clonotype was picked up many times. The V call is TRBV7-2, the J call TRBJ2-1; 11 bases are a match to TRBD2. The germline V gene has CDR1 SGHTA and CDR2 FQGNSA. Trimming at V came to 5 bases and at J to 7 bases, leaving 19 bases not matched to a gene. The CDR3 runs to 19 residues. The CDR3 reads CASSANLGLAAPARNEQFF. DNA of the CDR3: TGTGCCAGCAGCGCCAACCTGGGACTAGCGGCCCCTGCGAGAAATGAGCAGTTCTTC.

The chain uses TRBV7-9 and TRBJ2-3; TRBD2 matches 9 bases. The CDR3 is made up of 17 amino acids. V dropped 1 base and J dropped 0; count of bases not matched to a gene: 5. CDR1 and CDR2 from the germline V gene are SEHNR and FQNEAQ (reference sequence). The CDR3 sequence is CASSLGGTSGSTDTQYF. The CDR3 coding sequence is TGTGCCAGCAGCTTAGGGGGCACTAGCGGGAGCACAGATACGCAGTATTTT.

About this clonotype itself: This clone may be a read error of a much larger clone one base away. This rearrangement joins TRBV7-8 to TRBJ1-6, with D perhaps TRBD1 (5 bases). CDR3 length: 17 amino acids. V shed 5 bases and J shed 13 bases, with 27 bases lying between them. The germline V gene has CDR1 SGHVS and CDR2 FQNEAQ. Here the CDR3 reads CASSLTSGAAEGLPLHF. The DNA of the CDR3 is TGTGCCAGCAGCCTAACTTCCGGGGCCGCCGAGGGGTTGCCCCTCCACTTT.

The rearrangement joins TRBV7-2 to TRBJ1-2, with 7 bases matching TRBD1. The V gene end was trimmed by 2 bases and the J gene end by 5 bases; junction bases not matched to a gene: 11. The CDR3 loop spans 16 amino acids. From germline, CDR1 is SGHTA and CDR2 FQGNSA. The CDR3: CASSLKSGTDPYGYTF. As DNA, the CDR3 is TGTGCCAGCAGCTTAAAGTCCGGGACAGATCCGTATGGCTACACCTTC.

This clonotype appeared many times. This chain links TRBV9 with TRBJ2-1; 10 bases line up with TRBD2. V was pared by 4 bases and J by 7 bases, with 8 bases of the junction left unmatched. CDR1 is SGDLS and CDR2 is YYNGEE in the germline V gene. The CDR3 length is 15 residues. The CDR3: CASSPLAGVVNEQFF. The CDR3 DNA follows: TGTGCCAGCAGCCCCCTAGCGGGAGTTGTGAATGAGCAGTTCTTC.

CDR3 DNA sequence: TGTGCCAGCAGCGTACCAGCGGGAGCGGCAGATACGCAGTATTTT. Translating it yields CASSVPAGAADTQYF. This chain connects TRBV7-2 to TRBJ2-3, with 8 bases lining up with TRBD2. There are 15 residues in the CDR3. V shed 5 bases, J shed 4 bases, and the junction held 8 bases outside the gene matches. Germline V gives CDR1 SGHTA, CDR2 FQGNSA.

This clonotype was recorded a few times. This may be a read error, as it is one base from a much larger clone. The chain uses TRBV20-1 and TRBJ2-1; 11 positions match TRBD2. The CDR3 runs 17 residues. CDR1 is DFQATT, CDR2 SNEGSKA, per germline (reference sequence). Here the CDR3 DNA reads TGCAGTGCTAGAGGCCCTTCTAGCGGGAGGACGTACAGTGAGCAGTTCTTC. Translating it yields CSARGPSSGRTYSEQFF.

This clonotype was observed a few times. This clone may be a read error of a much larger clone one base away. The genes are TRBV6-5 and TRBJ1-3; D is perhaps TRBD1 (6 bases). This CDR3 is 15 amino acids long. V gave up 5 bases and J gave up 2 bases, with 13 bases separating them. Germline CDR1 and CDR2: MNHEY and SVGAGI. CDR3 in DNA: TGTGCCAGCAGTCCCACAGGGTCCGCTGGAAACACCATATATTTT. Residues: CASSPTGSAGNTIYF.

With regard to this clonotype: A read error may account for a junction end that differs from germline. V usage is TRBV10-3 and J usage is TRBJ2-3; D is perhaps TRBD2 (5 bases). This CDR3 is 18 amino acids long. The germline gives CDR1 ENHRY, CDR2 SYGVKD. The DNA for the CDR3 is TGTGTCATCAGTGAGTCAGTTAGAGGAACGGGATCCACAGATACGCAGTATTTT. This encodes CVISESVRGTGSTDTQYF.

This clonotype was detected ten times or more. V and J are TRBV20-1 and TRBJ2-3; TRBD1 might be the D (5 bases). The CDR3 totals 13 residues. CDR1 and CDR2 (germline): DFQATT, SNEGSKA (reference sequence). Trimming pared 1 base from V and 6 bases from J, leaving 11 bases between. The chain's CDR3 is CSARGTGVDTQYF. In DNA form, the CDR3 reads TGCAGTGCTAGAGGAACAGGTGTGGATACGCAGTATTTT.

This clonotype was seen at least ten times. This sequence joins TRBV5-1 and TRBJ1-2; the match to TRBD1 covers 9 bases. The CDR3 has 15 amino acids. The J segment lost 7 bases and the V segment lost 1 base, leaving 8 bases of the junction unmatched. Germline V gives CDR1 SGHRS, CDR2 YFSETQ. CDR3 DNA: TGCGCCAGCAGCTTGCTTGTGACAGGGGGTTTTGGCTACACCTTC. It encodes CASSLLVTGGFGYTF. Filled out from reference TRBV5-1 and TRBJ1-2, the complete variable domain reads KAGVTQTPRYLIKTRGQQVTLSCSPISGHRSVSWYQQTPGQGLQFLFEYFSETQRNKGNFPGRFSGRQFSNSRSEMNVSTLELGDSALYLCASSLLVTGGFGYTFGSGTRLTVV.